This TCR beta chain is from a study of cytomegalovirus exposure and HLA in healthy donors. Germline V lookup: CDR1 MDHEN, CDR2 SYDVKM. V shed 6 bases and J 5 bases; nucleotides not matched to a gene: 7. This CDR3 is 13 amino acids long. 13 Jbeta primers and 60 Vbeta primers were used for the PCR. Produced via immunoSEQ multiplex PCR; TCRdb's table is partial and in-frame only. The data hold over 110,000 clones, with about four fifths observed a single time. This TCR was recovered from a male donor in good health and CMV-seronegative. The sample consisted of PBMCs. The chain has TRBV28 and TRBJ2-7; 7 bases line up with TRBD1. CDR3 protein: CASRWGQRHEQYF. CDR3 DNA: TGTGCCAGCAGATGGGGACAGAGGCACGAGCAGTACTTC.